These 2 T cell receptor beta chains were all obtained from the same sample, sequenced in a study of regulatory T cells in long-lasting Graves disease. Documented time point: persistent/refractory GD, antithyroid drugs over 5 years with positive TRAb. There was RNA extracted from PBMCs, and the TCR library was made from it. Sequencing libraries for TCR beta were prepared with iRepertoire HTBI primers and Arm-PCR of CDR3 regions. MiXCR, run by TCRdb on the multiplex PCR reads, gives a single entry per CDR3 protein. The data contain over 250,000 distinct CDR3 sequences, around 20% of them singletons. The specimen comprised peripheral blood mononuclear cells (PBMCs), sampled when the disease was refractory, from a patient treated with antithyroid drugs. These TCRs come from a female donor with Graves disease.

This clonotype was seen more than once but under ten times. V gene TRBV11-2 combines with J gene TRBJ1-4; D is possibly TRBD1 (5 bases). Trimming removed 3 bases from V and 8 bases from J, with 16 bases in between. The V gene's germline CDR1 is SGHAT and CDR2 FQNNGV. The CDR3 runs to 15 residues. CDR3 protein: CASSFGAGSGEKLFF. Written as DNA, the CDR3 is TGTGCCAGCAGCTTTGGAGCAGGGTCAGGGGAAAAACTGTTTTTT.

As concerns this clonotype: The junction does not match germline at one end; this may be a read error. This chain connects TRBV7-2 to TRBJ2-5, with 10 nucleotides matching TRBD2. In germline, CDR1 is SGHTA, CDR2 FQGNSA. There are 15 residues in the CDR3. The CDR3 loop is CASSFPGTGGPGLAF. The CDR3 DNA sequence: TGTGCCAGCAGCTTCCCCGGGACAGGTGGTCCGGGACTAGCGTTC.